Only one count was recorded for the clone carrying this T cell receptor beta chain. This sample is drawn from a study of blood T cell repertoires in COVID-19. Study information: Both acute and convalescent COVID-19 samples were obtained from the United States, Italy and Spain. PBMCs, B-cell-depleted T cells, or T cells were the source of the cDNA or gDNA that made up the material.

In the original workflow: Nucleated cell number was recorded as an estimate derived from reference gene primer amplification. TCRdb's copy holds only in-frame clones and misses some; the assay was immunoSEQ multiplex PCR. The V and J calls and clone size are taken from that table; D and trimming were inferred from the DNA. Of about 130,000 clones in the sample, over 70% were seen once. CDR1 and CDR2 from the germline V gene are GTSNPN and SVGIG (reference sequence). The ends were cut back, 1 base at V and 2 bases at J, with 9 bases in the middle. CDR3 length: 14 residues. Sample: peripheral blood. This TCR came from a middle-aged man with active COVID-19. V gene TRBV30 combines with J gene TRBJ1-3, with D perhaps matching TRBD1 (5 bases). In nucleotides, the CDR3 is TGTGCCTGGAGTGGGGGCCCTCCTGGAAACACCATATATTTT. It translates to CAWSGGPPGNTIYF.